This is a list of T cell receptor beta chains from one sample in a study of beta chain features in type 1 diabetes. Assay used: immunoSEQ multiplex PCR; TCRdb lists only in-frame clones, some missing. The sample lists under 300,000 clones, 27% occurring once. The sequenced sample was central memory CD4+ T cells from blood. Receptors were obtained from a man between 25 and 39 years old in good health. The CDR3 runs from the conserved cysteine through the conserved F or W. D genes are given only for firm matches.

cdr3_aa: CASSPEPWNTEAFF
cdr3_length: 14
v_call: TRBV5-1
d_call: -
j_call: TRBJ1-1

cdr3_aa: CASSPGANNEQFF
cdr3_length: 13
v_call: TRBV5-4
d_call: -
j_call: TRBJ2-1

cdr3_aa: CAIQGYYGYTF
cdr3_length: 11
v_call: TRBV10-3
d_call: -
j_call: TRBJ1-2

cdr3_aa: CSVTAGGPNEQFF
cdr3_length: 13
v_call: TRBV29-1
d_call: TRBD2
j_call: TRBJ2-1

cdr3_aa: CASSTTVEPQHF
cdr3_length: 12
v_call: TRBV5-6
d_call: -
j_call: TRBJ1-5

cdr3_aa: CASSPRTSVSSYNEQFF
cdr3_length: 17
v_call: TRBV7-2
d_call: TRBD2
j_call: TRBJ2-1

cdr3_aa: CASSARPRSYEQYF
cdr3_length: 14
v_call: TRBV11-2
d_call: -
j_call: TRBJ2-7

cdr3_aa: CASSPTGLDSPLHF
cdr3_length: 14
v_call: TRBV10-2
d_call: TRBD1
j_call: TRBJ1-6

cdr3_aa: CASSLGQTPTYEQYF
cdr3_length: 15
v_call: TRBV5-1
d_call: -
j_call: TRBJ2-7

cdr3_aa: CASKVSNIGTASYEQYF
cdr3_length: 17
v_call: TRBV11-2
d_call: TRBD1
j_call: TRBJ2-7

cdr3_aa: CASGLRDRAYEQYF
cdr3_length: 14
v_call: TRBV12-5
d_call: TRBD1
j_call: TRBJ2-7

cdr3_aa: CARGLDSKNEQFF
cdr3_length: 13
v_call: TRBV12-5
d_call: -
j_call: TRBJ2-1

cdr3_aa: CASSQDLASYEQYF
cdr3_length: 14
v_call: TRBV14
d_call: -
j_call: TRBJ2-7

cdr3_aa: CASSRQGLTGELFF
cdr3_length: 14
v_call: TRBV6-1
d_call: -
j_call: TRBJ2-2

cdr3_aa: CASSYSENQPQHF
cdr3_length: 13
v_call: TRBV7-8
d_call: -
j_call: TRBJ1-5

cdr3_aa: CASSPREGAYEQYF
cdr3_length: 14
v_call: TRBV9
d_call: -
j_call: TRBJ2-7

cdr3_aa: CSGEVAGGLQETQYF
cdr3_length: 15
v_call: TRBV29-1
d_call: TRBD2
j_call: TRBJ2-5

cdr3_aa: CAAQGADTEAFF
cdr3_length: 12
v_call: TRBV19
d_call: TRBD1
j_call: TRBJ1-1

cdr3_aa: CASNTGKLFF
cdr3_length: 10
v_call: TRBV23-1
d_call: -
j_call: TRBJ1-4

cdr3_aa: CASSESRVSGNTIYF
cdr3_length: 15
v_call: TRBV25-1
d_call: -
j_call: TRBJ1-3

cdr3_aa: CASRDTGPYEQYF
cdr3_length: 13
v_call: TRBV7-9
d_call: -
j_call: TRBJ2-7

cdr3_aa: CAWSRDSYSNQPQHF
cdr3_length: 15
v_call: TRBV30
d_call: -
j_call: TRBJ1-5

cdr3_aa: CASSQEGGISTDTQYF
cdr3_length: 16
v_call: TRBV4-2
d_call: TRBD2
j_call: TRBJ2-3

cdr3_aa: CASSREAGYNEQFF
cdr3_length: 14
v_call: TRBV10-1
d_call: TRBD2
j_call: TRBJ2-1

cdr3_aa: CSADRGRPGSDEQFF
cdr3_length: 15
v_call: TRBV29-1
d_call: TRBD1
j_call: TRBJ2-1

cdr3_aa: CASSVSGGATDTQYF
cdr3_length: 15
v_call: TRBV9
d_call: TRBD2
j_call: TRBJ2-3

cdr3_aa: CAWSTNQETQYF
cdr3_length: 12
v_call: TRBV30
d_call: -
j_call: TRBJ2-5

cdr3_aa: CASSLDLYNEQFF
cdr3_length: 13
v_call: TRBV7-9
d_call: -
j_call: TRBJ2-1

cdr3_aa: CSVLGQGYEQYF
cdr3_length: 12
v_call: TRBV29-1
d_call: TRBD1
j_call: TRBJ2-7

cdr3_aa: CAWSVAGQGGNEQYF
cdr3_length: 15
v_call: TRBV30
d_call: TRBD1
j_call: TRBJ2-7

cdr3_aa: CASITTRSGTDTQYF
cdr3_length: 15
v_call: TRBV7-9
d_call: -
j_call: TRBJ2-3

cdr3_aa: CASSQGRGETQYF
cdr3_length: 13
v_call: TRBV7-7
d_call: -
j_call: TRBJ2-5

cdr3_aa: CAISLDSHTDTQYF
cdr3_length: 14
v_call: TRBV6-5
d_call: -
j_call: TRBJ2-3

cdr3_aa: CASSLDNMNTEAFF
cdr3_length: 14
v_call: TRBV5-1
d_call: -
j_call: TRBJ1-1

cdr3_aa: CAWGIAGGHETQYF
cdr3_length: 14
v_call: TRBV30
d_call: TRBD2
j_call: TRBJ2-5

cdr3_aa: CASSPRYDRGVHGYTF
cdr3_length: 16
v_call: TRBV19
d_call: TRBD1
j_call: TRBJ1-2

cdr3_aa: CASSPITVLGLAGAETQYF
cdr3_length: 19
v_call: TRBV28
d_call: TRBD2
j_call: TRBJ2-5

cdr3_aa: CASSLGSGTTPYEQYF
cdr3_length: 16
v_call: TRBV7-6
d_call: TRBD2
j_call: TRBJ2-7

cdr3_aa: CASSLQGATGELFF
cdr3_length: 14
v_call: TRBV7-2
d_call: TRBD1
j_call: TRBJ2-2

cdr3_aa: CASSSSGGYYNEQFF
cdr3_length: 15
v_call: TRBV16
d_call: TRBD2
j_call: TRBJ2-1

cdr3_aa: CASGPGTPGSQPQHF
cdr3_length: 15
v_call: TRBV12-5
d_call: -
j_call: TRBJ1-5

cdr3_aa: CASSSSEGYEQYF
cdr3_length: 13
v_call: TRBV18
d_call: -
j_call: TRBJ2-7